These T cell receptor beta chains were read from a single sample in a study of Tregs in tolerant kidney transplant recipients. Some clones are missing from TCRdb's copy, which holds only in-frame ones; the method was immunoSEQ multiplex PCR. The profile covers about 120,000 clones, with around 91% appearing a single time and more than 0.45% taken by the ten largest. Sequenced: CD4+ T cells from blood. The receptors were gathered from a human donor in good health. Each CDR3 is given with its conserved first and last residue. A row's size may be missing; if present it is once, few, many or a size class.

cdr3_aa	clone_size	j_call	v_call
CSVEAAGSRYEQYF	.	TRBJ2-7	TRBV29-1
CSVDRTGHTGYTF	once	TRBJ1-2	TRBV29-1
CASSIRAGTTNEKLFF	.	TRBJ1-4	TRBV19
CASSLASGGANEQFF	.	TRBJ2-1	TRBV7-2
CASSQSTGSYNEQFF	once	TRBJ2-1	TRBV18
CASSNTGGNQPQHF	.	TRBJ1-5	TRBV7-2
CASSESGQIIEKLFF	.	TRBJ1-4	TRBV10-1
CASSYTGTTYGYTF	.	TRBJ1-2	TRBV6-5
CASRGGVDRDNQPQHF	.	TRBJ1-5	TRBV7-9
CASSVAAGGGDTQYF	.	TRBJ2-3	TRBV9
CASSPLQRGRHF	.	TRBJ1-5	TRBV5-8
CASSLVGFFDEQYF	.	TRBJ2-7	TRBV7-9
CASSQSGKVNTEAFF	.	TRBJ1-1	TRBV16
CASSQGAGSSYEQYF	.	TRBJ2-7	TRBV11-2
CASRGDVNQVSYEQYF	few	TRBJ2-7	TRBV2
CASSMGPGVNYGYTF	.	TRBJ1-2	TRBV19
CSVSHAGGVNQPQHF	.	TRBJ1-5	TRBV29-1
CASSREGGTGAFF	once	TRBJ1-1	TRBV4-1
CASSSNPPGYNSPLHF	.	TRBJ1-6	TRBV7-3
CASSPRDYSSYEQYF	.	TRBJ2-7	TRBV9
CASRIGSGRVALTDTQYF	.	TRBJ2-3	TRBV11-2
CASSDPRDTEAFF	.	TRBJ1-1	TRBV2
CASSQAGGEQYF	.	TRBJ2-7	TRBV4-2
CAWSRGGGGMANQPQHF	.	TRBJ1-5	TRBV30
CASSGGGGFYEQYF	.	TRBJ2-7	TRBV27
CASSVNQETQYF	.	TRBJ2-5	TRBV9
CASSLGGGSEQPQHF	.	TRBJ1-5	TRBV5-1
CSVGGISNTEAFF	.	TRBJ1-1	TRBV29-1
CASSLRGGSDRANSPLHF	.	TRBJ1-6	TRBV4-1
CASSLVAGKTEAFF	once	TRBJ1-1	TRBV5-1
CASSLQSEKLFF	.	TRBJ1-4	TRBV7-8
CASSPLGRRDTDTQYF	.	TRBJ2-3	TRBV6-6
CASSPGQGTTGELFF	.	TRBJ2-2	TRBV18
CASSDSNILPLHF	.	TRBJ1-6	TRBV6-1